This T cell receptor beta chain stems from a study of early T cells in non-severe SARS-CoV-2 infection. Whole-study context: Alpha and beta chains were unpaired, from unsorted whole-blood bulk RNA.

The TCR library protocol was used to attach unique molecular identifiers. These identifiers were attached to individual cDNA molecules. Via MiXCR, TCRdb re-called the 5' RACE reads, giving one row per CDR3 protein. The profile shows 35,000 to 50,000 distinct CDR3 sequences, 23% of them singletons. CDR1 and CDR2 (germline): SQVTM, ANQGSEA. This CDR3 has 13 residues. Trimming took 6 bases from V and 1 from J, leaving 10 bases between them. This clonotype was observed many times. This clonotype was sampled from an adult who was a healthcare worker with PCR-confirmed SARS-CoV-2 infection or an uninfected control (not recorded which). Sequenced here: whole blood, sampled at baseline. The chain joins TRBV29-1 to TRBJ2-4; D may be TRBD1 or TRBD2 (5 bases each). The CDR3 spells CSVGEGAKNIQYF. Written as DNA, the CDR3 is TGCAGCGTCGGAGAGGGGGCCAAAAACATTCAGTACTTC.